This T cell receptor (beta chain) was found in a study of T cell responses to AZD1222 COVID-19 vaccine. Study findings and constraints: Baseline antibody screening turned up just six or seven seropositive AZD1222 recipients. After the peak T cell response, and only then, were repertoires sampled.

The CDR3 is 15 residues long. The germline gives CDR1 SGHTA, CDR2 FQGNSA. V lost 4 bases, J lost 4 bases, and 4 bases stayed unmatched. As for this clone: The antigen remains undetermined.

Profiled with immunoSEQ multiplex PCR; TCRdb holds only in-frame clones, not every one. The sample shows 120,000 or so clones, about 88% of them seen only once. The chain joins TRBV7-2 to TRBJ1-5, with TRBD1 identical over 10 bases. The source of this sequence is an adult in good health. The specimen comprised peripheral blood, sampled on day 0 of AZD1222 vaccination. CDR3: CASSYKGQGNQPQHF. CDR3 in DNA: TGTGCCAGCAGCTATAAGGGACAGGGGAATCAGCCCCAGCATTTT. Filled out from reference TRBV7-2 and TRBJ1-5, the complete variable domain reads GAGVSQSPSNKVTEKGKDVELRCDPISGHTALYWYRQSLGQGLEFLIYFQGNSAPDKSGLPSDRFSAERTGGSVSTLTIQRTQQEDSAVYLCASSYKGQGNQPQHFGDGTRLSIL.